This entry lists 13 T cell receptor beta chains sequenced from one sample in a study of shared clonotypes between healthy human individuals (dated by TCRdb to the early 2020s). For the CD8 naive samples, CD45RO-negative cells were positively selected for CCR7, yielding a CD45RA+CCR7+ population from which TemRA cells were excluded. The library was obtained by the immunoSEQ multiplex PCR assay. In its TCRdb copy, this immuneACCESS table keeps in-frame sequences only and misses some clones. Where compared with another copy, unresolved V genes explain less than half of these, and the others have no known cause. This sample gives hundreds of thousands of clones in total; roughly nine tenths of them show up just once. The ten largest clonotypes hold 20% to 25% of the sample. Sample: naive CD8+ T cells sorted from blood. The sample's cell subset or site label, decoded: CD45RA+CCR7+. All receptors derive from a young man in good health.

DNA of the CDR3: TGTGCCAGCAGTCTTACGGGACAGGGGGCGCGAGAGCAGTACTTC. Translated: CASSLTGQGAREQYF. This sequence joins TRBV7-9 and TRBJ2-7; 12 positions agree with TRBD1. The CDR3 contains 15 residues. Germline V gene lookup returns CDR1 SEHNR and CDR2 FQNEAQ (reference sequence). Trimming removed 6 bases from V and 7 bases from J; junction bases left unmatched: 10.

The chain couples TRBV7-9 to TRBJ2-1; 9 bases map to TRBD1. The CDR3 is made up of 15 amino acids. The germline gives CDR1 SEHNR, CDR2 FQNEAQ (reference sequence). V shed 5 bases and J 5 bases; nucleotides not matched to a gene: 7. The CDR3 region has the DNA TGTGCCAGCAGCAACCTACAGGGGGCTGACAATGAGCAGTTCTTC. Translation gives CASSNLQGADNEQFF.

The rearrangement uses TRBV25-1 and TRBJ2-3; the match to TRBD2 covers 14 bases. Germline trimming cut 3 bases from V and 6 bases from J; bases unmatched to any gene: 11. This CDR3 has 18 residues. Germline V gene lookup returns CDR1 MGHDK and CDR2 SYGVNS. The CDR3 bases are TGTGCCAGCAGTGATCGAAATAGACTAGCGGGAGGGCCGGATACGCAGTATTTT. Protein: CASSDRNRLAGGPDTQYF.

V gene TRBV7-9 combines with J gene TRBJ2-7, with TRBD1 identical over 11 bases. The CDR3 runs 15 residues. Unmatched junction bases numbered 9, after V lost 5 bases and J lost 6 bases. Germline V CDR1 and CDR2: SEHNR, FQNEAQ (reference sequence). The CDR3 nucleotides are TGTGCCAGCAGCCCGGGACAGGGGGAACCCGGCGAGCAGTACTTC. The encoded protein is CASSPGQGEPGEQYF.

As DNA, the CDR3 is TGCGCCAGCAGCTTGAGTATTATAGGGACGGCTGGCTACACCTTC. Protein: CASSLSIIGTAGYTF. The J gene is TRBJ1-2, the V gene TRBV5-1, with a weak D call TRBD1 (5 bases). Trimming shortened V by 1 base and J by 7 bases, and 17 bases separated the two germline ends. Germline values: CDR1 SGHRS, CDR2 YFSETQ. The CDR3 is made up of 15 amino acids.

The chain employs TRBV7-9 and TRBJ2-7; 7 nucleotides agree with TRBD1. V was clipped by 5 bases and J by 2 bases; unmatched bases: 6. Germline V gives CDR1 SEHNR, CDR2 FQNEAQ (reference sequence). This CDR3 comprises 14 residues. CDR3 DNA sequence: TGTGCCAGCAGCCCAACAGGGGTCCCCTACGAGCAGTACTTC. Amino acids: CASSPTGVPYEQYF.

CDR3 amino acids: CASSLGTYNEQFF. The CDR3 DNA is TGTGCCAGCAGCCTCGGGACTTACAATGAGCAGTTCTTC. The J gene is TRBJ2-1, the V gene TRBV7-6, with a tentative D call TRBD2 (6 bases). The V and J ends lost 5 bases and 4 bases respectively, with 9 bases between them. Germline CDR1 reads SGHVS; CDR2 reads FNYEAQ. This CDR3 is 13 amino acids long.

With regard to this clone: This may come from a read error, since a much larger clone is one base off. The V call is TRBV13, the J call TRBJ2-1; 11 bases are a match to TRBD1. V was clipped by 3 bases and J by 6 bases; unmatched bases: 4. CDR1 is PRHDT, CDR2 FYEKMQ, per germline (reference sequence). The CDR3 has 15 residues. The CDR3 is CASSLTGTGGNEQFF. The CDR3 DNA follows: TGTGCCAGCAGCTTGACCGGGACAGGGGGCAATGAGCAGTTCTTC.

The rearrangement links TRBV27 to TRBJ2-3; D possibly corresponds to TRBD2 (5 bases). The CDR3 has 13 amino acids. Trimming cost V 7 bases and J 3 bases, with 11 bases left between them. Germline CDR1 MNHEY, CDR2 SMNVEV (reference sequence). The CDR3 loop is CASTNLATDTQYF. CDR3 DNA: TGTGCCAGCACGAATTTAGCGACAGATACGCAGTATTTT.

The chain carries TRBV5-1 and TRBJ2-3, with 8 bases identical to TRBD2. This CDR3 has 15 residues. The J segment lost 2 bases and the V segment lost 0 bases, leaving 2 bases of the junction unmatched. Germline CDR1 is SGHRS and CDR2 is YFSETQ. The CDR3 region is CASSLGSGVTDTQYF. Here the CDR3 DNA reads TGCGCCAGCAGCTTGGGTAGCGGGGTCACAGATACGCAGTATTTT.

V and J are TRBV6-4 and TRBJ2-1; 9 bases fit TRBD2. V was clipped by 0 bases and J by 4 bases; unmatched bases: 4. CDR1 MRHNA and CDR2 SNTAGT come from the germline V gene. CDR3 length: 16 residues. The CDR3 coding sequence is TGTGCCAGCAGTGACTCTGGACTAGCGACTTACAATGAGCAGTTCTTC. Protein: CASSDSGLATYNEQFF.

V usage is TRBV7-9 and J usage is TRBJ2-1; D is uncertain. The germline gives CDR1 SEHNR, CDR2 FQNEAQ (reference sequence). There are 13 residues in the CDR3. Trimming removed 5 bases at V and 10 bases at J, with 15 bases between. The CDR3 sequence is CASSGFLGREQFF. The CDR3, as DNA: TGTGCCAGCAGCGGATTTCTAGGACGAGAGCAGTTCTTC.

The chain uses TRBV11-2 and TRBJ2-7, with 7 bases aligning to TRBD2. The trim removed 4 bases at V and 6 bases at J, leaving 9 bases unmatched. The CDR3 covers 14 residues. Germline V gene lookup returns CDR1 SGHAT and CDR2 FQNNGV. CDR3 in amino acids: CASSSGLLPAEQYF. The CDR3, as DNA: TGTGCCAGCAGCTCGGGACTACTCCCGGCCGAGCAGTACTTC.